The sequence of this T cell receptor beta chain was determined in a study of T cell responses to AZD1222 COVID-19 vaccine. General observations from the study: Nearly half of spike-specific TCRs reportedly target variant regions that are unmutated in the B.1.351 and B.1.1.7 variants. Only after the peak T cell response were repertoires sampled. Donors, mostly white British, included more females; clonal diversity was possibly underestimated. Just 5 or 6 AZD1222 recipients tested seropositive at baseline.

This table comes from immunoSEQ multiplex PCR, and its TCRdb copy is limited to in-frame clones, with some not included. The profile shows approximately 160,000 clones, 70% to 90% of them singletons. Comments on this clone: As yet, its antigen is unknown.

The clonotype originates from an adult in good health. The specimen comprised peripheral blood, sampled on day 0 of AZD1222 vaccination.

Here the CDR3 reads CASSFVGPRTYEQYF. The CDR3 DNA follows: TGTGCCAGCAGCTTCGTGGGACCGAGGACCTACGAGCAGTACTTC. The chain carries TRBV11-2 and TRBJ2-7, with D perhaps assigned TRBD1 or TRBD2 (5 bases each). V was clipped by 3 bases and J by 2 bases, with 14 bases between them. The CDR3 runs to 15 residues. Per the germline V gene, CDR1 is SGHAT and CDR2 is FQNNGV.